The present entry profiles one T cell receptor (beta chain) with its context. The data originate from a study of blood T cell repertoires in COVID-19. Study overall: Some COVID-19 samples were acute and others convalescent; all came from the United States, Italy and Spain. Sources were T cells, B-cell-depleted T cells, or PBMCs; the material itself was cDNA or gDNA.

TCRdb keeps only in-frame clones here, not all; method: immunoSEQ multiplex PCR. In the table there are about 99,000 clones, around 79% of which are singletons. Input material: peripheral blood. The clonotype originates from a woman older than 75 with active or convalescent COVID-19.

CDR3 bases: TGTGCCAGCAGCTCGCCCAGACAGGGGAGAGGTGAAAAACTGTTTTTT. Amino acid sequence: CASSSPRQGRGEKLFF. The chain joins TRBV7-8 to TRBJ1-4, with 8 bases aligning to TRBD1. Germline V gene data show CDR1 as SGHVS and CDR2 as FQNEAQ. The CDR3 sequence is 16 residues long. Losses at the gene ends were 4 bases for V and 7 bases for J; bases not matched to a gene: 11.